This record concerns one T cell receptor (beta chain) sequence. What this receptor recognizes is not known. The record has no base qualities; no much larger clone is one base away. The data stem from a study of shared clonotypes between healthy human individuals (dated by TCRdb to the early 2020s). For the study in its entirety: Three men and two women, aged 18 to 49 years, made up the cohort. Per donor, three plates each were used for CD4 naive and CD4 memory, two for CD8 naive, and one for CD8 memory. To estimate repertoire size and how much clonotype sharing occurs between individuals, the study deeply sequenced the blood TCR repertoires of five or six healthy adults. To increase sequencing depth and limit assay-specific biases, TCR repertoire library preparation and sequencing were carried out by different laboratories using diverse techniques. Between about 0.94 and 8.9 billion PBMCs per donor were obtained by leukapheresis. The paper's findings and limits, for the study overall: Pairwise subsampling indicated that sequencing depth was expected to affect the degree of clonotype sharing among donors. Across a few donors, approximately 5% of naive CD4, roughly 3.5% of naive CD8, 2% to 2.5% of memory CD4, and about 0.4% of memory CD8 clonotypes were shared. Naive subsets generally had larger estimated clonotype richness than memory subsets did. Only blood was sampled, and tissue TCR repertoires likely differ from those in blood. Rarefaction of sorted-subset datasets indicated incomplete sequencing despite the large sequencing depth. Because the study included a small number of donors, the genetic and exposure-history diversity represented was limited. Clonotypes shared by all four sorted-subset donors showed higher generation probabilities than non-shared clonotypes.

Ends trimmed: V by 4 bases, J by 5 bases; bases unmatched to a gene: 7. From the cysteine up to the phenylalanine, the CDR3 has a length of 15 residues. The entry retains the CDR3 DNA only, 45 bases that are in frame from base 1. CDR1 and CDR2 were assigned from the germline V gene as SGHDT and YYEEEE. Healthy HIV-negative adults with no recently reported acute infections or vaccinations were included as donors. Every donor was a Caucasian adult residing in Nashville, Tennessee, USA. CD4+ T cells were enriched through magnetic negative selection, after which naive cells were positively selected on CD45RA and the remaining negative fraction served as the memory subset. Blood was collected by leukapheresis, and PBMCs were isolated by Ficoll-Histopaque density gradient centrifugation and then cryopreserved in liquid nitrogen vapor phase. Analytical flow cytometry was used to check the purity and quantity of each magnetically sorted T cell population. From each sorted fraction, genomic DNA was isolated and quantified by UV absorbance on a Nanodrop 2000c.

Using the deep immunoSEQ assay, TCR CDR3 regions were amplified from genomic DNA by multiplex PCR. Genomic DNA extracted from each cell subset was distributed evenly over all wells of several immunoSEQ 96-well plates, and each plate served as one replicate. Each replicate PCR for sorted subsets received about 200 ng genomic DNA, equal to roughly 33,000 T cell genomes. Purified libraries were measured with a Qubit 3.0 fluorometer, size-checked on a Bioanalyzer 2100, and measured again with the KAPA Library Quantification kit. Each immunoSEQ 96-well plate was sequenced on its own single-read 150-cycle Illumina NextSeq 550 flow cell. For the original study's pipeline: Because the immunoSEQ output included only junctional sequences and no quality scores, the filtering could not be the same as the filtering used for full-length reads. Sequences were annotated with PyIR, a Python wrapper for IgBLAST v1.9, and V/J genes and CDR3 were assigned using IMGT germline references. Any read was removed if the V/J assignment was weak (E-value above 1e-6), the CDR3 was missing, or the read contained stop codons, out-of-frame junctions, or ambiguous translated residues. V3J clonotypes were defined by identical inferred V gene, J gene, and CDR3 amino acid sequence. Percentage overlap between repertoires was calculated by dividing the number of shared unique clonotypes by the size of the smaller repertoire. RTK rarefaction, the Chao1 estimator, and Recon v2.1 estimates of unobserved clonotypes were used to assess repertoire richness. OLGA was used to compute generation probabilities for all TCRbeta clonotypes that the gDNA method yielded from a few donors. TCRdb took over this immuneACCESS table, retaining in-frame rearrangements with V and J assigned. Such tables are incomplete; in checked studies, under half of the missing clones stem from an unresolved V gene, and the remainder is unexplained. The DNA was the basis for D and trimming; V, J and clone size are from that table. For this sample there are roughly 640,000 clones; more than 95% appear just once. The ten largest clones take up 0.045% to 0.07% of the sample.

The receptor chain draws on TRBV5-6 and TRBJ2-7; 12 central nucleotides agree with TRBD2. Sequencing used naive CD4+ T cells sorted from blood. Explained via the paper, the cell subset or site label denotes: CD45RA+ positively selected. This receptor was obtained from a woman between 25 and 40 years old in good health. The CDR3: CASSLRTSGVDEQYF. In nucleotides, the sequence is TGTGCCAGCAGCCTCCGGACTAGCGGGGTCGACGAGCAGTACTTC.